One sample yielded the 9 T cell receptor beta chains listed below, sequenced in a study of cytomegalovirus exposure and HLA in healthy donors. PCR amplification relied on 60 Vbeta primers (plus 13 Jbeta primers). Profiled with immunoSEQ multiplex PCR; TCRdb holds only in-frame clones, not every one. The sample holds about 180,000 clones; 65% to 80% are singletons and the top ten take under 2.5%. Specimen: PBMCs. The receptor source for this set is a woman aged 25 to 45 in good health and CMV-seropositive.

The V gene is TRBV7-9, the J gene TRBJ1-4; tentatively, D is TRBD1 (5 bases). The CDR3 has 15 residues. CDR1 SEHNR and CDR2 FQNEAQ come from the germline V gene (reference sequence). The ends were cut back, 6 bases at V and 2 bases at J, with 13 bases in the middle. The CDR3 here is CASRSQGSTNEKLFF. The CDR3 nucleotides are TGTGCCAGCAGATCGCAGGGTTCGACTAATGAAAAACTGTTTTTT.

The chain joins TRBV6-6 to TRBJ1-6, with 9 bases identical to TRBD1. The V gene's germline CDR1 is MNHNY and CDR2 SVGAGI (reference sequence). The CDR3 extends over 15 amino acids. Germline trimming cut 0 bases from V and 14 bases from J; bases unmatched to any gene: 8. The CDR3: CASSYSGQGFGALHF. The CDR3 DNA reads as TGTGCCAGCAGTTACTCCGGACAGGGGTTCGGGGCCCTCCACTTT.

V and J are TRBV6-5 and TRBJ1-1; D gene uncertain. Germline V lookup: CDR1 MNHEY, CDR2 SVGAGI. CDR3 length: 16 residues. With 4 bases removed from V and 0 bases from J, the gap between germline ends came to 15 bases. The CDR3 here is CASSSRKTVMNTEAFF. As DNA, the CDR3 is TGTGCCAGCAGTTCAAGAAAAACGGTGATGAACACTGAAGCTTTCTTT.

This clone was seen only once. The chain combines TRBV6-6 with TRBJ1-2; 7 positions match TRBD1. Germline V gives CDR1 MNHNY, CDR2 SVGAGI (reference sequence). V shed 6 bases, J shed 6 bases, and the junction held 4 bases outside the gene matches. The CDR3 loop spans 12 amino acids. CDR3 DNA sequence: TGTGCCAGCAGCGAACAGGGGAATGGCTACACCTTC. Translation gives CASSEQGNGYTF.

The chain has TRBV10-3 and TRBJ2-5, with 8 bases that match TRBD1. The V gene's germline CDR1 is ENHRY and CDR2 SYGVKD. The CDR3 totals 14 residues. V trimming: 6 bases; J trimming: 5 bases; junction bases outside the gene matches: 8. The CDR3 protein is CAIRKQGAGETQYF. The DNA for the CDR3 is TGTGCCATCAGAAAGCAGGGGGCAGGGGAGACCCAGTACTTC.

This clone came up a few times. The chain links TRBV10-2 to TRBJ2-3; D possibly corresponds to TRBD2 (7 bases). CDR1 is WSHSY and CDR2 is SAAADI in the germline V gene. This CDR3 has 15 residues. V was cut by 5 bases and J by 6 bases, with 18 bases left in between. CDR3 region: CASSKGGPSRDTQYF. The CDR3 bases are TGCGCCAGCAGTAAGGGGGGGCCTTCCCGGGATACGCAGTATTTT.

The chain employs TRBV7-9 and TRBJ1-6; the match to TRBD1 covers 8 bases. Germline trimming cut 6 bases from V and 0 bases from J; bases unmatched to any gene: 13. The CDR3 runs to 19 residues. In germline, CDR1 is SEHNR, CDR2 FQNEAQ (reference sequence). The DNA of the CDR3 is TGTGCCAGCAGAGACGGGACAGGTGAATCGAGCTCCTATAATTCACCCCTCCACTTT. This sequence encodes CASRDGTGESSSYNSPLHF. Complete variable domain (other parts from reference TRBV7-9 and TRBJ1-6): DTGVSQNPRHKITKRGQNVTFRCDPISEHNRLYWYRQTLGQGPEFLTYFQNEAQLEKSRLLSDRFSAERPKGSFSTLEIQRTEQGDSAMYLCASRDGTGESSSYNSPLHFGNGTRLTVT.

The chain uses TRBV7-9 and TRBJ2-5, with 7 bases fitting TRBD1. The CDR3 is 16 amino acids. Unmatched junction bases numbered 10, after V lost 5 bases and J lost 1 base. Looked up from germline, CDR1 is SEHNR and CDR2 is FQNEAQ (reference sequence). As DNA, the CDR3 is TGTGCCAGCAGCCACCGGCTGACAGGGCCCCAAGAGACCCAGTACTTC. Translated, it gives CASSHRLTGPQETQYF.

The chain is built from TRBV28 and TRBJ2-5, with D maybe TRBD1 (6 bases). V shed 0 bases and J shed 2 bases, with 13 bases lying between them. The CDR3 consists of 16 residues. The germline gives CDR1 MDHEN, CDR2 SYDVKM. The CDR3 coding sequence is TGTGCCAGCAGTTTATGGCGGACAGACGCTCAAGAGACCCAGTACTTC. Encoded protein: CASSLWRTDAQETQYF.